The 5 T cell receptor beta chains presented below share a single source sample, sequenced in a study of radiotherapy plus CTLA-4 blockade in lung cancer. Libraries were prepared by immunoSEQ multiplex PCR; TCRdb keeps only in-frame clonotypes and omits some of them. The sample includes about 90,000 clones, about two thirds of them seen just once. Sequenced here: peripheral blood, sampled from a patient treated with radiotherapy plus ipilimumab. These receptors originate from a human donor with non-small cell lung cancer that progressed on radiotherapy plus ipilimumab.

The rearrangement uses TRBV4-2 and TRBJ1-5; unclear D gene. The CDR3 extends over 15 amino acids. CDR1 is LGHNA and CDR2 is YNFKEQ in the germline V gene. V gave up 0 bases and J gave up 0 bases, with 6 bases separating them. The CDR3 DNA reads as TGTGCCAGCAGCCAAGATAATTATAGCAATCAGCCCCAGCATTTT. Protein: CASSQDNYSNQPQHF.

This chain connects TRBV6-1 to TRBJ2-5; 8 positions agree with TRBD2. With V trimmed by 8 bases and J by 5 bases, 7 bases remained unmatched. The CDR3 is 13 amino acids. The germline gives CDR1 MNHNS, CDR2 SASEGT. The CDR3 sequence: CASGRGGTETQYF. CDR3 nucleotides: TGTGCCAGCGGCCGCGGGGGGACGGAGACCCAGTACTTC.

The chain has TRBV15 and TRBJ1-4; D remains unclear. V was clipped by 0 bases and J by 2 bases, with 4 bases between them. This CDR3 contains 14 residues. The germline gives CDR1 LNHNV, CDR2 YYDKDF (reference sequence). The CDR3 bases are TGTGCCACCAGCAGAGACAGGACTAATGAAAAACTGTTTTTT. Translation: CATSRDRTNEKLFF.

V is TRBV5-4 and J is TRBJ2-7, with 8 positions matching TRBD1. The CDR3 consists of 14 residues. Germline V gene lookup returns CDR1 SGHNT and CDR2 YYREEE (reference sequence). The V segment lost 3 bases and the J segment 6 bases; nucleotides outside the gene matches: 8. CDR3: CASSSIQGAGEQYF. In nucleotides, the CDR3 is TGTGCCAGCAGCTCCATTCAGGGGGCGGGCGAGCAGTACTTC.

The CDR3 sequence: CASSLGHGETQYF. For the CDR3, the DNA is TGTGCCAGCAGTTTAGGACATGGAGAGACCCAGTACTTC. The chain employs TRBV27 and TRBJ2-5, with a possible D match to TRBD1 (5 bases). Germline V gene lookup returns CDR1 MNHEY and CDR2 SMNVEV (reference sequence). Trimming cost V 2 bases and J 4 bases, with 8 bases left between them. This CDR3 spans 13 amino acids.